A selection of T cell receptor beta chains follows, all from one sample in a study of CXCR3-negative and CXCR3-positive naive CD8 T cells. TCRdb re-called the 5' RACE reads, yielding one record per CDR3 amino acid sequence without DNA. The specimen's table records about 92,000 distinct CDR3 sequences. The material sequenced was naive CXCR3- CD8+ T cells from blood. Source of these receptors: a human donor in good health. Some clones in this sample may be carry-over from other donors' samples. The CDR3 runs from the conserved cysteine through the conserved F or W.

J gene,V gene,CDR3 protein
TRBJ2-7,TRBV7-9,CASSLGPALEQYF
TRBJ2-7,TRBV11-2,CASSSALSYEQYF
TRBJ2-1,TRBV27,CASSLDQGAYNEQFF
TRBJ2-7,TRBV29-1,CSAAGDYEQYF
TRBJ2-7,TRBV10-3,CAISEPGDRISYEQYF
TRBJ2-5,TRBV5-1,CASSFIGGVVGETQYF
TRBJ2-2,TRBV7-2,CASSLAASREKTWELFF
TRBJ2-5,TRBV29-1,CSVESQDREMIETQYF
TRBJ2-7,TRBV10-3,CAIRAGTAYEQYF
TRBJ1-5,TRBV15,CATSRDAGYSNQPQHF
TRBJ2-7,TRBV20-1,CSAIAGGNSYEQYF
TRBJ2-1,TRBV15,CATSRVPGGNSYNEQFF
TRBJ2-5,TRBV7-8,CASSFLAKGAMGETQYF
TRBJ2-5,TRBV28,CASSFRGRQETQYF
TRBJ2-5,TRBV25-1,CASSELGTQETQYF
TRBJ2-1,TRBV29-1,CSVAGTSASYNEQFF
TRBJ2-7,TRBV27,CASSFGHTYEQYF
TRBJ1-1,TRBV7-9,CASSAALNTEAFF
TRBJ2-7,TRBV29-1,CSVVGTGFYEQYF
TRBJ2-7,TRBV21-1,CASSMGVSGREIFGPYEQYF
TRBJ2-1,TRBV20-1,CSASSTNGDEQFF
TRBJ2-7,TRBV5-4,CASSWDREIYYEQYF
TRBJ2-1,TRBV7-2,CASSWPNNEQFF
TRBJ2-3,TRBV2,CASSLHRDSSTDTQYF
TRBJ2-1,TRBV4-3,CASSQVGGGSYNEQFF
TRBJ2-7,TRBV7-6,CASSHGQLATYEQYF
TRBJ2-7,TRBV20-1,CSAREEAGGLYEQYF
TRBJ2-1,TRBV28,CASSLRNEQFF